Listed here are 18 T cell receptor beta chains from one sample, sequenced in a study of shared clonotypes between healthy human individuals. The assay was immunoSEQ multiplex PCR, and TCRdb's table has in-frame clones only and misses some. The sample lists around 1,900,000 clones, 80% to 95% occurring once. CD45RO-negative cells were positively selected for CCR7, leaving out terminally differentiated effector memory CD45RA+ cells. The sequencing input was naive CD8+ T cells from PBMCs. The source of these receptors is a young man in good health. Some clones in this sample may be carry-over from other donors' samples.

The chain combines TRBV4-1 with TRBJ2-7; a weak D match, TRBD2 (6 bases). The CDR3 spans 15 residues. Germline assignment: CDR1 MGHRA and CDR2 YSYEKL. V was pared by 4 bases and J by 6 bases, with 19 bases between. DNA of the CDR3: TGCGCCAGCAGCCTACGCCGGGACTTAGCCCTCGAGCAGTACTTC. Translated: CASSLRRDLALEQYF.

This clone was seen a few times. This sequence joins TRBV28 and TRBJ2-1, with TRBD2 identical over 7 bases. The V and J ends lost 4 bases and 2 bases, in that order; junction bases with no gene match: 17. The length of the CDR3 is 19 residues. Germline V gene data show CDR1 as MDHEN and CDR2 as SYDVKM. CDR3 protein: CASSSPRNDGRIPYNEQFF. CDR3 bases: TGTGCCAGCAGTTCTCCCCGAAATGACGGGAGGATCCCCTACAATGAGCAGTTCTTC.

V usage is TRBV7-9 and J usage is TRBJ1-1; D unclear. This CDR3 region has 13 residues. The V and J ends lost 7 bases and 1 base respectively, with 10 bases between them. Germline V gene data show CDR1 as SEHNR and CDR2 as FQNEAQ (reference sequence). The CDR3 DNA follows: TGTGCCAGCACCTCGATCGGGAACACTGAAGCTTTCTTT. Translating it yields CASTSIGNTEAFF.

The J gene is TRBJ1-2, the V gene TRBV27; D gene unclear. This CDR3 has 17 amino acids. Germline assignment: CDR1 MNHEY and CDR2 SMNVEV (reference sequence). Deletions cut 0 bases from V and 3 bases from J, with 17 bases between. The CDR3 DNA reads TGTGCCAGCAGTTTATCGGTCGACCATTTAAGGGACTATGGCTACACCTTC. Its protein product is CASSLSVDHLRDYGYTF.

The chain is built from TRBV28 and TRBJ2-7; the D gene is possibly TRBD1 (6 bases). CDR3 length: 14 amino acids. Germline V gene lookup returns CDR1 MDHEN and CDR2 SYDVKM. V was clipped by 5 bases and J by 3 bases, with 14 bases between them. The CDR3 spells CASSGQGQNYEQYF. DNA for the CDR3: TGTGCCAGCAGTGGCCAAGGACAGAACTACGAGCAGTACTTC.

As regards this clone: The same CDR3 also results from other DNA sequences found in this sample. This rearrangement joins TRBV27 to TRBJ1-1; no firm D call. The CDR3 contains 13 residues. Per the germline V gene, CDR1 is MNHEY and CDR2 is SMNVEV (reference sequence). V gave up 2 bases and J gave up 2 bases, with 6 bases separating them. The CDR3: CASSLGSNTEAFF. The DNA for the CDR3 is TGTGCCAGCAGTTTAGGATCTAACACTGAAGCTTTCTTT.

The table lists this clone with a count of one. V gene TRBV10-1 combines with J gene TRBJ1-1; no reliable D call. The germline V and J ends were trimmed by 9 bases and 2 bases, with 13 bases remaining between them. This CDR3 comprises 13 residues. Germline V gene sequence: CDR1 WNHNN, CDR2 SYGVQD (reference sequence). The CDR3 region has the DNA TGCGCCAGTCCTGTGGATCGAAACACTGAAGCTTTCTTT. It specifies CASPVDRNTEAFF.

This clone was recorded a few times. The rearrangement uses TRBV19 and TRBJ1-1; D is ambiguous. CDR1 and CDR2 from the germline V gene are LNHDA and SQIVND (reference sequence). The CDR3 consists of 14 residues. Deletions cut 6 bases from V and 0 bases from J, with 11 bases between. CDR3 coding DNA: TGTGCCAGTAGCCCGCGGACGGTGAACACTGAAGCTTTCTTT. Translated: CASSPRTVNTEAFF.

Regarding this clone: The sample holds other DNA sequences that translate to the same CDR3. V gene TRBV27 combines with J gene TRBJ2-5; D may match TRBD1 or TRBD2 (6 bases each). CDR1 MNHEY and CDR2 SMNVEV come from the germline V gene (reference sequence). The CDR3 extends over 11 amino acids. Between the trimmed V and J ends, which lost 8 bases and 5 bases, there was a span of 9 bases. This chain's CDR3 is CASRGPETQYF. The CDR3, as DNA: TGTGCCAGCCGGGGGCCGGAGACCCAGTACTTC.

CDR3 protein: CASRLAGGLGEQYF. Written as DNA, the CDR3 is TGTGCCAGCAGACTAGCGGGAGGGCTGGGGGAGCAGTACTTC. The V and J genes are TRBV27 and TRBJ2-7; the match to TRBD2 covers 13 bases. Looked up from germline, CDR1 is MNHEY and CDR2 is SMNVEV (reference sequence). This CDR3 has 14 amino acids. V was clipped by 6 bases and J by 7 bases; unmatched bases: 6.

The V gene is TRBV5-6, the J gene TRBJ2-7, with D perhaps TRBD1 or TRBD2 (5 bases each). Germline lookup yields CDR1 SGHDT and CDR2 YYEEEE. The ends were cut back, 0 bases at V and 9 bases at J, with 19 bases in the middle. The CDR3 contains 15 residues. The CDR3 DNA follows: TGTGCCAGCAGCTTGGGGACACCTTTTGGTGCGGGGCAGTACTTC. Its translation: CASSLGTPFGAGQYF.

CDR3 amino acids: CASSPGGYEQYF. CDR3 sequence (DNA): TGTGCCAGCAGCCCAGGTGGTTACGAGCAGTACTTC. The chain joins TRBV7-6 to TRBJ2-7; unclear D gene. V dropped 5 bases and J dropped 4 bases, with 9 bases sitting between them. The CDR3 is 12 amino acids. CDR1 SGHVS and CDR2 FNYEAQ come from the germline V gene.

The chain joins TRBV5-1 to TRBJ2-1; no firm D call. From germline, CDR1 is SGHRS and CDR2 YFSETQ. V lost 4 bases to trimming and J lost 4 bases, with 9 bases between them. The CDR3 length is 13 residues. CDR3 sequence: CASSAPRYNEQFF. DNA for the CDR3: TGCGCCAGCAGCGCACCGCGTTACAATGAGCAGTTCTTC.

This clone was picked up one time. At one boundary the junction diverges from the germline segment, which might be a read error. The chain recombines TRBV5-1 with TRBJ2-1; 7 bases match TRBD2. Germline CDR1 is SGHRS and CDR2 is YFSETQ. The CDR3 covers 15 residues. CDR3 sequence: CASRLGGIHYNEQFF. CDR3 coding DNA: TGCGCCAGCAGATTGGGGGGGATCCACTACAATGAGCAGTTCTTC. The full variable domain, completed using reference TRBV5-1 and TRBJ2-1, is KAGVTQTPRYLIKTRGQQVTLSCSPISGHRSVSWYQQTPGQGLQFLFEYFSETQRNKGNFPGRFSGRQFSNSRSEMNVSTLELGDSALYLCASRLGGIHYNEQFFGPGTRLTVL.

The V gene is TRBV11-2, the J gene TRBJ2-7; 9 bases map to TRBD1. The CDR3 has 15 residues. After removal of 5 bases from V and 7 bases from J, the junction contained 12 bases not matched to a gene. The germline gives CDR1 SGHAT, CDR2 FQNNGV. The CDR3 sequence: CASSLFGDRVGEQYF. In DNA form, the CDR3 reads TGTGCCAGCAGCCTTTTCGGGGACAGGGTAGGAGAGCAGTACTTC.

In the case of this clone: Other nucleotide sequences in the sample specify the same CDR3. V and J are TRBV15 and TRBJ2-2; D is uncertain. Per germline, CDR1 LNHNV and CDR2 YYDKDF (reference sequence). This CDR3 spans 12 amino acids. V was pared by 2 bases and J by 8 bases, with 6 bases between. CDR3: CATSRPSGELFF. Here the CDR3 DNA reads TGTGCCACCAGCAGACCCAGTGGGGAGCTGTTTTTT.

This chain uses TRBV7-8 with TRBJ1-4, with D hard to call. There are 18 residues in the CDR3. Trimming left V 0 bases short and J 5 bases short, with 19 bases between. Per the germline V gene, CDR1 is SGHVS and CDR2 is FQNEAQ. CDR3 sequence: CASSLAIGLGILNEKLFF. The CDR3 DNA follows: TGTGCCAGCAGCTTAGCGATAGGTCTCGGGATCCTAAATGAAAAACTGTTTTTT.

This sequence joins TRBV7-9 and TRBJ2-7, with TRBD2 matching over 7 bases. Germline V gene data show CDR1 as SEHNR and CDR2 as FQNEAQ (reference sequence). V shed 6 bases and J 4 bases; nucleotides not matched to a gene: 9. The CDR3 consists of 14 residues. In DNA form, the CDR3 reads TGTGCCAGCAGACCGGGCGGGAGTAAGTACGAGCAGTACTTC. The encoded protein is CASRPGGSKYEQYF.